One and the same sample provided the 28 T cell receptor beta chains below, sequenced in a study of cytomegalovirus exposure and HLA in healthy donors. Primers for the PCR totalled 60 Vbeta and 13 Jbeta. Method: immunoSEQ multiplex PCR; TCRdb's copy keeps in-frame clones and lacks some. The sample consists of some 95,000 clones, approximately 71% of them appearing once. Sample: PBMCs. The receptor set was obtained from a woman aged 18-29 years in good health and CMV-seropositive.

Comments on this clone: Different DNA sequences within this sample yield the same CDR3. The chain uses TRBV27 and TRBJ2-3; no firm D call. Per the germline V gene, CDR1 is MNHEY and CDR2 is SMNVEV (reference sequence). This CDR3 comprises 15 residues. Trimming shortened V by 2 bases and J by 2 bases, and 11 bases separated the two germline ends. The DNA for the CDR3 is TGTGCCAGCAGTTTAAGAGGTCAGAACACAGATACGCAGTATTTT. Its protein is CASSLRGQNTDTQYF.

J is TRBJ1-1 and V is TRBV28; D is possibly TRBD1 (6 bases). The CDR3 consists of 15 residues. CDR1 and CDR2 from the germline V gene are MDHEN and SYDVKM. Deletions cut 6 bases from V and 3 bases from J, with 17 bases between. In DNA, the CDR3 is TGTGCCAGCAGAACAGGCCCCGCAGGGGACACTGAAGCTTTCTTT. This codes for CASRTGPAGDTEAFF.

The genes are TRBV27 and TRBJ2-2; maybe TRBD2 (6 bases). This CDR3 spans 14 amino acids. Germline V lookup: CDR1 MNHEY, CDR2 SMNVEV (reference sequence). Deletions cut 5 bases from V and 1 base from J, with 8 bases between. CDR3 residues: CASSPGLNTGELFF. CDR3 DNA: TGTGCCAGCAGTCCGGGACTGAACACCGGGGAGCTGTTTTTT.

The chain links TRBV29-1 to TRBJ1-2; D is unclear. The V end was cut by 6 bases, the J end by 4 bases, with 9 bases between. From germline, CDR1 is SQVTM and CDR2 ANQGSEA. This CDR3 region has 11 residues. This CDR3 is CSVGSGYGYTF. DNA of the CDR3: TGCAGCGTGGGGAGCGGCTATGGCTACACCTTC.

This clone has a handful of counts. The V call is TRBV6-6, the J call TRBJ2-7; 8 nucleotides agree with TRBD2. Germline CDR1 reads MNHNY; CDR2 reads SVGAGI (reference sequence). V trimming: 4 bases; J trimming: 3 bases; junction bases outside the gene matches: 5. This CDR3 spans 14 amino acids. CDR3 in DNA: TGTGCCAGCAGTTCCTTAGCGGGACTCTACGAGCAGTACTTC. It is translated as CASSSLAGLYEQYF.

This clone has a single count. This chain connects TRBV5-4 to TRBJ2-1; the match to TRBD1 covers 9 bases. Germline V gives CDR1 SGHNT, CDR2 YYREEE (reference sequence). The junction had 6 bases not matched to a gene; V was cut back by 2 bases and J by 3 bases. The CDR3 length is 16 residues. The CDR3 DNA sequence: TGTGCCAGCAGCTTCAGGGGACAGGGAGTCTACAATGAGCAGTTCTTC. Translated, it gives CASSFRGQGVYNEQFF.

V gene TRBV9 combines with J gene TRBJ1-1; TRBD1 might be the D (6 bases). V was clipped by 3 bases and J by 4 bases, with 13 bases between them. CDR3 size: 14 residues. From germline, CDR1 is SGDLS and CDR2 YYNGEE. CDR3 sequence: CASSAGHRGTEAFF. The CDR3 DNA follows: TGTGCCAGCAGCGCGGGACACCGGGGCACTGAAGCTTTCTTT.

This chain links TRBV6-1 with TRBJ1-6; maybe TRBD1 (5 bases). This CDR3 has 15 amino acids. The V gene lost 8 bases and the J gene lost 5 bases, with 16 bases spanning the gap. CDR1 and CDR2 from the germline V gene are MNHNS and SASEGT. CDR3 in amino acids: CASRPPQGNNSPLHF. The CDR3 DNA is TGTGCCAGCCGACCCCCCCAGGGTAATAATTCACCCCTCCACTTT.

The gene calls are TRBV6-6 and TRBJ1-1; D may be TRBD1 (6 bases). This CDR3 has 15 residues. V shed 2 bases and J shed 1 base, with 11 bases lying between them. Germline V gene data show CDR1 as MNHNY and CDR2 as SVGAGI (reference sequence). The CDR3 DNA reads TGTGCCAGCAGTTACGGTGGACAGCCGAACACTGAAGCTTTCTTT. Its protein product is CASSYGGQPNTEAFF.

This clone occurred a few times. This chain links TRBV7-8 with TRBJ2-7; D not resolved. The CDR3 is 13 residues long. In germline, CDR1 is SGHVS, CDR2 FQNEAQ. The V end was cut by 1 base, the J end by 2 bases, with 6 bases between. CDR3 nucleotides: TGTGCCAGCAGCTTAGGTTCTGCCTACGAGCAGTACTTC. This encodes CASSLGSAYEQYF.

This clone was picked up a small number of times. One end of the junction fails to match germline, which may point to a read error. The V gene is TRBV6-4, the J gene TRBJ2-2; D is uncertain. Germline values: CDR1 MRHNA, CDR2 SNTAGT. The CDR3 is 13 residues long. The CDR3 nucleotides read TGTGCCAGCAGTTACTCGACTCCGGGGGAGCTGTTTTTT. It is translated as CASSYSTPGELFF.

The J gene is TRBJ2-1, the V gene TRBV15; the match to TRBD1 covers 8 bases. Germline CDR1 LNHNV, CDR2 YYDKDF (reference sequence). J was trimmed by 6 bases and V by 5 bases; bases with no gene match: 6. This CDR3 has 14 amino acids. CDR3 bases: TGTGCCACCAGCGAAGGACAGGGTCCCAATGAGCAGTTCTTC. Its protein is CATSEGQGPNEQFF.

A few counts support this clone. The chain couples TRBV4-1 to TRBJ1-6; perhaps TRBD1 as D (6 bases). V was shortened by 0 bases and J by 5 bases, with 14 bases between the two germline ends. Germline CDR1 and CDR2: MGHRA and YSYEKL. There are 17 residues in the CDR3. CDR3 nucleotide sequence: TGCGCCAGCAGCCAAGATATCGGGGGGGCGAATAATTCACCCCTCCACTTT. Amino acid sequence: CASSQDIGGANNSPLHF.

The genes are TRBV19 and TRBJ2-2, with D possibly matching TRBD1 (6 bases). V was cut by 8 bases and J by 6 bases, with 19 bases left in between. The CDR3 is 15 residues long. Germline V gene sequence: CDR1 LNHDA, CDR2 SQIVND (reference sequence). The CDR3 loop reads CASSTQGINAGELFF. The CDR3 DNA sequence: TGTGCCAGTTCCACCCAGGGGATCAACGCCGGGGAGCTGTTTTTT. Looking up the rest from reference TRBV19 and TRBJ2-2 gives the full variable domain: DGGITQSPKYLFRKEGQNVTLSCEQNLNHDAMYWYRQDPGQGLRLIYYSQIVNDFQKGDIAEGYSVSREKKESFPLTVTSAQKNPTAFYLCASSTQGINAGELFFGEGSRLTVL.

The V and J genes are TRBV7-6 and TRBJ2-2, with TRBD1 matching 9 bases. The CDR3 covers 15 residues. Per germline, CDR1 SGHVS and CDR2 FNYEAQ. V lost 4 bases and J lost 6; bases outside the gene matches: 6. The CDR3: CASSYQDRGAGELFF. The CDR3 region has the DNA TGTGCCAGCAGCTACCAAGACAGGGGGGCCGGGGAGCTGTTTTTT.

The CDR3 protein is CASSLRLAGVETQYF. CDR3 coding DNA: TGCGCCAGCAGCTTGAGACTAGCGGGGGTAGAGACCCAGTACTTC. The chain uses TRBV5-1 and TRBJ2-5, with 12 bases aligning to TRBD2. Germline V CDR1 and CDR2: SGHRS, YFSETQ. The junction had 2 bases not matched to a gene; V was cut back by 1 base and J by 4 bases. There are 15 residues in the CDR3.

The rearrangement uses TRBV19 and TRBJ2-4; 10 positions agree with TRBD1. In germline, CDR1 is LNHDA, CDR2 SQIVND (reference sequence). J was trimmed by 5 bases and V by 4 bases; bases with no gene match: 11. CDR3 size: 17 residues. The CDR3 sequence: CASSTFAFGTGENIQYF. CDR3 bases: TGTGCCAGTAGTACCTTCGCTTTCGGGACAGGGGAAAACATTCAGTACTTC.

This clone showed up just a few times. Other DNA variants within this sample encode the same CDR3. V usage is TRBV7-9 and J usage is TRBJ1-1, with TRBD1 matching 8 bases. The CDR3 is 15 residues long. Germline CDR1 and CDR2: SEHNR and FQNEAQ (reference sequence). After removal of 2 bases from V and 2 bases from J, the junction contained 4 bases not matched to a gene. The CDR3 region has the DNA TGTGCCAGCAGCTTACAGGGGGCGGTCAACACTGAAGCTTTCTTT. Encoded protein: CASSLQGAVNTEAFF.

This clone was seen a few times. This chain's CDR3 is CASSVDGGTAKNIQYF. In DNA form, the CDR3 reads TGTGCCAGCAGTGTTGACGGGGGGACGGCCAAAAACATTCAGTACTTC. The genes are TRBV2 and TRBJ2-4; 7 positions agree with TRBD2. Germline assignment: CDR1 SNHLY and CDR2 FYNNEI. This CDR3 is built from 16 residues. The V and J ends lost 4 bases and 1 base, in that order; junction bases with no gene match: 7.

This clone has at least ten counts. The chain links TRBV4-2 to TRBJ2-7, with 9 bases aligning to TRBD1. This CDR3 has 15 residues. The J segment lost 3 bases and the V segment lost 0 bases, leaving 3 bases of the junction unmatched. Per germline, CDR1 LGHNA and CDR2 YNFKEQ. CDR3 region: CASSQETTGGYEQYF. Written as DNA, the CDR3 is TGTGCCAGCAGCCAAGAGACGACAGGGGGCTACGAGCAGTACTTC.

The gene calls are TRBV9 and TRBJ2-1, with D perhaps matching TRBD2 (5 bases). Trimming removed 4 bases from V and 0 bases from J, with 17 bases in between. The CDR3 totals 17 residues. Germline V gene data show CDR1 as SGDLS and CDR2 as YYNGEE. The CDR3 coding sequence is TGTGCCAGCAGCCCGAGGAGCGGAGCGGTCTCCTACAATGAGCAGTTCTTC. Encoded protein: CASSPRSGAVSYNEQFF.

The rearrangement joins TRBV2 to TRBJ2-5, with 10 bases lining up with TRBD2. Germline values: CDR1 SNHLY, CDR2 FYNNEI. Trimming at V came to 1 base and at J to 2 bases, leaving 4 bases not matched to a gene. This CDR3 is built from 16 residues. The CDR3 region is CASSEEVLAGQETQYF. In DNA form, the CDR3 reads TGTGCCAGCAGTGAAGAGGTACTAGCGGGGCAAGAGACCCAGTACTTC.

The chain links TRBV5-6 to TRBJ2-1; D call uncertain. V dropped 0 bases and J dropped 2 bases, with 12 bases sitting between them. In germline, CDR1 is SGHDT, CDR2 YYEEEE. There are 16 residues in the CDR3. The CDR3 spells CASSLERTATYNEQFF. The CDR3, as DNA: TGTGCCAGCAGCTTGGAGCGAACCGCCACCTACAATGAGCAGTTCTTC.

This chain links TRBV11-3 with TRBJ2-7; D not resolved. Germline values: CDR1 SGHNT, CDR2 YENEEA. This CDR3 spans 13 amino acids. V lost 3 bases and J lost 7, with 13 bases in between. The CDR3 loop is CASSLAPTGEQYF. The CDR3 DNA sequence: TGTGCCAGCAGCTTGGCCCCGACGGGTGAGCAGTACTTC.

This clone appeared a few times. This chain uses TRBV7-8 with TRBJ1-6, with TRBD1 matching 9 bases. J gave up 9 bases and V 2 bases, and 8 bases lay outside the gene matches. The CDR3 has 16 residues. Germline V gene data show CDR1 as SGHVS and CDR2 as FQNEAQ. For the CDR3, the DNA is TGTGCCAGCAGCTTATACAGGGGGCCGCCACCTTCACCCCTCCACTTT. Encoded protein: CASSLYRGPPPSPLHF.

The rearrangement joins TRBV2 to TRBJ1-2; D may be TRBD1 (6 bases). Germline CDR1 is SNHLY and CDR2 is FYNNEI. The CDR3 spans 13 residues. V lost 6 bases, J lost 2 bases, and 10 bases lay in between. For the CDR3, the DNA is TGTGCCAGCAGCCGAGGACAGAACTATGGCTACACCTTC. As protein: CASSRGQNYGYTF. Variable domain in full (rest from reference TRBV2 and TRBJ1-2): EPEVTQTPSHQVTQMGQEVILRCVPISNHLYFYWYRQILGQKVEFLVSFYNNEISEKSEIFDDQFSVERPDGSNFTLKIRSTKLEDSAMYFCASSRGQNYGYTFGSGTRLTVV.

This chain joins TRBV7-9 and TRBJ2-3; TRBD2 matches at 7 bases. Germline assignment: CDR1 SEHNR and CDR2 FQNEAQ (reference sequence). The CDR3 covers 16 residues. V shed 5 bases, J shed 4 bases, and the junction held 12 bases outside the gene matches. CDR3 bases: TGTGCCAGCAGCGCCTCCGGGAGGAGTGGGTCAGATACGCAGTATTTT. This codes for CASSASGRSGSDTQYF.

The rearrangement uses TRBV4-3 and TRBJ1-3; D unclear. V was clipped by 0 bases and J by 10 bases, with 16 bases between them. This CDR3 has 15 residues. Germline values: CDR1 LGHNA, CDR2 YSLEER. The CDR3 reads CASSQDGRTPGTIYF. CDR3 nucleotide sequence: TGCGCCAGCAGCCAAGATGGGCGGACCCCGGGGACCATATATTTT.